The 30 T cell receptor beta chains given below trace back to one sample, sequenced in a study of T cell clusters in autoimmune cytopenias. TRB was amplified from approximately 230 ng of peripheral blood genomic DNA per sample. One tube held mixed TRB-A and TRB-B primer pools for touch-down PCR. TCRdb re-called the multiplex PCR reads; every CDR3 protein appears as one record, without DNA. The ten most abundant clones cover around a third of a sample with around 11,000 distinct CDR3 sequences. These data are also associated with another study on T cell repertoires in aging, cancer and after chemotherapy.

What was sequenced was peripheral blood. The receptors were gathered from a human donor in good health.

This chain joins TRBV18 and TRBJ1-2. The CDR3 loop spans 12 amino acids. CDR1 is KGHSH, CDR2 LQKENI, per germline. The CDR3 here is CASSTSREGYTF. The full variable domain, rest sourced from reference TRBV18 and TRBJ1-2, is NAGVMQNPRHLVRRRGQEARLRCSPMKGHSHVYWYRQLPEEGLKFMVYLQKENIIDESGMPKERFSAEFPKEGPSILRIQQVVRGDSAAYFCASSTSREGYTFGSGTRLTVV.

This clonotype is identified as medium-sized from frequency. CDR3 region: CAIDRYTFSYEQYF. The J gene is TRBJ2-7, the V gene TRBV19; there is no DNA to check the TCRdb D call of TRBD2. Germline values: CDR1 LNHDA, CDR2 SQIVND (reference sequence). CDR3 size: 14 residues.

The V call is TRBV24-1, the J call TRBJ2-2; the D call from TCRdb, TRBD1, cannot be confirmed without DNA. CDR1 and CDR2 (germline): KGHDR, SFDVKD. The CDR3 length is 16 residues. The CDR3 region is CATSARGALNTGELFF.

V usage is TRBV30 and J usage is TRBJ2-7; the D call from TCRdb, TRBD1, cannot be confirmed without DNA. The CDR3 is 14 amino acids. Germline CDR1 reads GTSNPN; CDR2 reads SVGIG (reference sequence). CDR3 residues: CAWSPGLGDYEQYF.

V usage is TRBV30 and J usage is TRBJ2-1; TCRdb lists TRBD2, though no DNA is available to test this call. The CDR3 loop spans 16 amino acids. The germline gives CDR1 GTSNPN, CDR2 SVGIG (reference sequence). The CDR3 protein is CAWRLTSGPKGNEQFF.

V and J are TRBV18 and TRBJ1-1; TCRdb gives TRBD1 as the D gene, but with no DNA this cannot be confirmed. Per germline, CDR1 KGHSH and CDR2 LQKENI. The CDR3 has 14 residues. The chain's CDR3 is CASSPGTANTEAFF.

The V and J genes are TRBV5-1 and TRBJ1-6. The germline gives CDR1 SGHRS, CDR2 YFSETQ. The CDR3 consists of 16 residues. This CDR3 is CASSLTGGLGLSPLHF.

The chain employs TRBV19 and TRBJ1-2; TCRdb outputs TRBD1, but without DNA this stays unchecked. The CDR3 covers 15 residues. Germline V lookup: CDR1 LNHDA, CDR2 SQIVND (reference sequence). This CDR3 is CASSILSGGIYGYTF.

V is TRBV5-5 and J is TRBJ1-2; the D call from TCRdb, TRBD1, cannot be confirmed without DNA. The CDR3 totals 17 residues. The V gene's germline CDR1 is SGHKS and CDR2 YYEKEE (reference sequence). The CDR3: CASSLVPLQEGGYGYTF.

V and J are TRBV19 and TRBJ1-5; as DNA is missing, the TRBD1 call by TCRdb cannot be tested. The CDR3 spans 15 residues. Germline V lookup: CDR1 LNHDA, CDR2 SQIVND (reference sequence). CDR3 sequence: CASSNIRTGVQPQHF.

The chain joins TRBV19 to TRBJ1-1; TCRdb's D call of TRBD1 is untestable without DNA. The length of the CDR3 is 13 residues. Germline V gene data show CDR1 as LNHDA and CDR2 as SQIVND (reference sequence). The CDR3 sequence is CASKPDRVSEAFF.

The chain recombines TRBV7-2 with TRBJ2-3; there is no DNA to check the TCRdb D call of TRBD2. Per the germline V gene, CDR1 is SGHTA and CDR2 is FQGNSA. The CDR3 is 15 residues long. This chain's CDR3 is CASSLRRLTLDTQYF.

V gene TRBV6-1 combines with J gene TRBJ2-1; no DNA is available, so the TRBD1 call from TCRdb remains unchecked. The CDR3 has 15 residues. In germline, CDR1 is MNHNS, CDR2 SASEGT. The CDR3 loop reads CASSLQEQTYNEQFF.

The chain is built from TRBV10-3 and TRBJ2-7; TCRdb's D call of TRBD1 is untestable without DNA. Looked up from germline, CDR1 is ENHRY and CDR2 is SYGVKD. The CDR3 is made up of 15 amino acids. CDR3 loop: CAISSPGQGNIEQYF.

The J gene is TRBJ2-2, the V gene TRBV15. The V gene's germline CDR1 is LNHNV and CDR2 YYDKDF (reference sequence). There are 13 residues in the CDR3. CDR3: CATSRVSTGELFF.

By frequency, this clonotype registers medium-sized. The chain combines TRBV19 with TRBJ2-1. The CDR3 totals 14 residues. In germline, CDR1 is LNHDA, CDR2 SQIVND (reference sequence). CDR3 amino acids: CASSMAGSYNEQFF.

The chain has TRBV19 and TRBJ2-1. This CDR3 comprises 11 residues. Germline V lookup: CDR1 LNHDA, CDR2 SQIVND (reference sequence). The CDR3 loop reads CASSIGVEQFF.

The genes are TRBV19 and TRBJ1-5. The CDR3 sequence is 15 residues long. Germline V gene lookup returns CDR1 LNHDA and CDR2 SQIVND (reference sequence). CDR3 residues: CASSILGQRDQPQHF. Looking up the rest from reference TRBV19 and TRBJ1-5 gives the full variable domain: DGGITQSPKYLFRKEGQNVTLSCEQNLNHDAMYWYRQDPGQGLRLIYYSQIVNDFQKGDIAEGYSVSREKKESFPLTVTSAQKNPTAFYLCASSILGQRDQPQHFGDGTRLSIL.

This chain joins TRBV27 and TRBJ1-4; absent DNA, TCRdb's TRBD1 call cannot be checked. The CDR3 is 15 residues long. CDR1 MNHEY and CDR2 SMNVEV come from the germline V gene (reference sequence). The CDR3 loop is CASSLGGTGNEKLFF.

In terms of frequency, this clonotype is medium-sized. This chain connects TRBV30 to TRBJ2-1; TCRdb picks TRBD2, but there is no DNA to check that call. The CDR3 sequence is 15 residues long. Looked up from germline, CDR1 is GTSNPN and CDR2 is SVGIG (reference sequence). This CDR3 reads CAWSVAGGEVDEQFF.

The chain recombines TRBV5-5 with TRBJ2-7; TCRdb indicates TRBD1, and absent DNA this call remains unverified. The CDR3 length is 14 residues. Per the germline V gene, CDR1 is SGHKS and CDR2 is YYEKEE (reference sequence). This CDR3 is CASILSGQGVEQYF.

The gene calls are TRBV7-9 and TRBJ1-2. CDR3 size: 15 residues. Germline lookup yields CDR1 SEHNR and CDR2 FQNEAQ (reference sequence). CDR3 sequence reads: CASSLSASPNYGYTF.

The chain uses TRBV18 and TRBJ2-2; there is no DNA to check the TCRdb D call of TRBD1. This CDR3 comprises 17 residues. CDR1 is KGHSH and CDR2 is LQKENI in the germline V gene. CDR3 loop: CASSPPGRGSIGGELFF.

Measured by frequency, this clonotype is medium-sized. The rearrangement links TRBV30 to TRBJ2-2; the TCRdb D gene call, TRBD1, has no DNA to confirm it. CDR3 length equals 16 residues. Looked up from germline, CDR1 is GTSNPN and CDR2 is SVGIG (reference sequence). This CDR3 is CAWSVNRQGNTGELFF. The whole variable domain, filled in from reference TRBV30 and TRBJ2-2, reads SQTIHQWPATLVQPVGSPLSLECTVEGTSNPNLYWYRQAAGRGLQLLFYSVGIGQISSEVPQNLSASRPQDRQFILSSKKLLLSDSGFYLCAWSVNRQGNTGELFFGEGSRLTVL.

This chain connects TRBV19 to TRBJ1-4. CDR1 is LNHDA, CDR2 SQIVND, per germline (reference sequence). CDR3 length equals 13 residues. CDR3 region: CASKEGSREKLFF.

The rearrangement links TRBV5-4 to TRBJ2-7; TCRdb reports TRBD2, a call that lacks DNA to check it against. CDR3 length: 15 residues. In germline, CDR1 is SGHNT, CDR2 YYREEE (reference sequence). CDR3 amino acids: CASSLVGRQLKEQYF.

This chain connects TRBV5-4 to TRBJ2-5; there is no DNA to check the TCRdb D call of TRBD1. This CDR3 has 16 amino acids. Germline CDR1 reads SGHNT; CDR2 reads YYREEE (reference sequence). The chain's CDR3 is CASSGKQGNNKETQYF. The full variable domain, completed using reference TRBV5-4 and TRBJ2-5, is ETGVTQSPTHLIKTRGQQVTLRCSSQSGHNTVSWYQQALGQGPQFIFQYYREEENGRGNFPPRFSGLQFPNYSSELNVNALELDDSALYLCASSGKQGNNKETQYFGPGTRLLVL.

This clonotype is called hyperexpanded based on its frequency. This chain uses TRBV29-1 with TRBJ2-1; as DNA is missing, the TRBD1 call by TCRdb cannot be tested. Per germline, CDR1 SQVTM and CDR2 ANQGSEA. CDR3 length: 19 residues. CDR3 in amino acids: CSVEGLDGGASVTYNEQFF.

The CDR3 reads CASSLGQTQYF. V and J are TRBV5-4 and TRBJ2-5. There are 11 residues in the CDR3. The germline V gene has CDR1 SGHNT and CDR2 YYREEE (reference sequence).

The CDR3 sequence is CAWSPGALSYNEQFF. V and J are TRBV30 and TRBJ2-1; absent DNA, TCRdb's TRBD2 call cannot be checked. The length of the CDR3 is 15 residues. Germline CDR1 is GTSNPN and CDR2 is SVGIG (reference sequence). The variable domain in full, with the rest retrieved from reference TRBV30 and TRBJ2-1, is SQTIHQWPATLVQPVGSPLSLECTVEGTSNPNLYWYRQAAGRGLQLLFYSVGIGQISSEVPQNLSASRPQDRQFILSSKKLLLSDSGFYLCAWSPGALSYNEQFFGPGTRLTVL.